Reported below is one T cell receptor beta chain. What it binds is unknown. Between the trimmed V and J ends, which lost 4 bases and 4 bases, there was a span of 9 bases. CDR1 and CDR2 (germline): SGHVS, FQNEAQ. The CDR3 has 13 amino acids. The sample is drawn from a study of identical twins. Overall study findings and caveats: Twins shared beta out-of-frame sequences in excess, but this excess was weaker. Fewer insertions marked abundant cord blood beta clonotypes; young adult naive trended weakly, memory not at all. Zero-insertion findings could be partly confounded by invariant cells (MAIT and iNKT cells).

A single record per CDR3 protein comes from TCRdb applying MiXCR to the 5' RACE reads. Altogether 1,800,000 or so distinct CDR3 sequences are present, 25% to 35% being singletons, with the ten largest covering 0.25% to 0.3%. Material: cord blood. The receptor was derived from a newborn girl in good health. V usage is TRBV7-8 and J usage is TRBJ2-3; D is undetermined. Written as DNA, the CDR3 is TGTGCCAGCAGCTCCCAGGCGGCAGATACGCAGTATTTT. It codes for CASSSQAADTQYF.